This TCR beta chain emerged from a study of OX40 agonist ivuxolimab in advanced cancers. Findings of the study overall: Among patients with partial responses at 0.1-3.0 mg/kg, clonal expansion was among the lowest.

CDR1 is MNHEY and CDR2 is SMNVEV in the germline V gene (reference sequence). The CDR3 is 15 residues long. Trimming left V 4 bases short and J 7 bases short, with 19 bases between. Data came from immunoSEQ multiplex PCR; TCRdb stores just in-frame clones and leaves some out. Here the sample spans around 77,000 clones, roughly 92% being singletons. As to this clone: Its specificity is not known.

This sequence originates from an adult with an advanced solid tumor such as melanoma, head and neck, liver or kidney cancer. This material consisted of CD4+ or CD8+ T cells sorted from blood, taken in a trial of the OX40 agonist ivuxolimab. The genes are TRBV27 and TRBJ1-2; D not resolved. Written as DNA, the CDR3 is TGTGCCAGCAGTTCCCGTGGGAGGGCAGGAGGTGGCTACACCTTC. Translating gives CASSSRGRAGGGYTF.